This T cell receptor (beta chain) was documented in a study of T-cell memory formation after mild COVID-19. The wider study: TCR clusters were mostly confined to one donor each. General study points: The study found contracting CD4+ clones mainly in CM and EM and contracting CD8+ clones in EMRA. Pre-infection memory carried some responding clones, suggesting that cross-reactive memory joined.

Notes on this clonotype: Its cognate antigen is unknown.

cDNA libraries for TCR alpha and TCR beta, carrying sample barcodes and UMIs, came from 5'RACE with constant-segment primers. TCRdb re-called the 5' RACE reads with MiXCR, one entry per CDR3 protein. The sample comprises fewer than 650,000 distinct CDR3 sequences, 15% to 20% of which are singletons, and about 7.4% rests with the top ten. The material sequenced was PBMCs or a T cell subset sorted from them (not recorded which). The sequence was collected from an adult woman who had mild COVID-19 (a few samples of this study predate the infection). Cell type and time point are not known.

Here the CDR3 reads CASSLTSPSGRGETQYF. CDR3 in DNA: TGTGCCAGCAGCTTAACTTCGCCTAGCGGGCGTGGGGAGACCCAGTACTTC. This chain links TRBV7-9 with TRBJ2-5; 8 bases align to TRBD2. V was pared by 2 bases and J by 5 bases, with 13 bases of the junction left unmatched. CDR1 and CDR2 from the germline V gene are SEHNR and FQNEAQ (reference sequence). CDR3 length: 17 amino acids.